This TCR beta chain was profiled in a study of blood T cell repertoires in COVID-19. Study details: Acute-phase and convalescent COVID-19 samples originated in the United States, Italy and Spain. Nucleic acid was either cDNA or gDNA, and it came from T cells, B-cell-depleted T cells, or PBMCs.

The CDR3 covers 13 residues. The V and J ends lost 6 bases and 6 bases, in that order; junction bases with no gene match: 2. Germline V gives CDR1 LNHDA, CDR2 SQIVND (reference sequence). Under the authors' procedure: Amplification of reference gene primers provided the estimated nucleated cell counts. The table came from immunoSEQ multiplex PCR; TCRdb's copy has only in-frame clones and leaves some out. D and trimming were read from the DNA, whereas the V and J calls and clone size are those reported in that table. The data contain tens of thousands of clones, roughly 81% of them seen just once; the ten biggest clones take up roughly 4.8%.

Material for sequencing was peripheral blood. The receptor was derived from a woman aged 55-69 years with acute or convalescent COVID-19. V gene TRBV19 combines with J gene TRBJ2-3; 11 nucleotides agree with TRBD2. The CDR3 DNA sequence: TGTGCCAGTAGACTAGCGGGAGTGGATACGCAGTATTTT. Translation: CASRLAGVDTQYF.